Shown below are 15 T cell receptor beta chains from a single sample sequenced in a study of control samples from healthy donors and cancer patients (dated by TCRdb to the early 2020s). Library preparation was by the immunoSEQ multiplex PCR assay. The clones in this table, taken by TCRdb from immuneACCESS, are in-frame only. Not every clone is retained; where verified, under half of the shortfall comes from an unresolved V gene, and the cause of the rest is unknown. The table for this sample shows under 200,000 clones. Together, the top ten hold roughly 2% of the sample. Input material: blood. The source is a young woman in good health.

The chain combines TRBV28 with TRBJ1-2; 8 nucleotides line up with TRBD1. The CDR3 loop spans 12 amino acids. V lost 9 bases and J lost 7; bases outside the gene matches: 7. Germline V CDR1 and CDR2: MDHEN, SYDVKM. The CDR3 nucleotides are TGTGCCAGTGCGGCAGGGGGCGGTGGCTACACCTTC. Translated, it gives CASAAGGGGYTF.

V usage is TRBV18 and J usage is TRBJ1-1, with 7 positions matching TRBD1. The V gene's germline CDR1 is KGHSH and CDR2 LQKENI. The CDR3 is 16 amino acids. Germline trimming cut 3 bases from V and 4 bases from J; bases unmatched to any gene: 11. The CDR3: CASSPPQGRVGTEAFF. CDR3 DNA sequence: TGTGCCAGCTCACCGCCACAGGGGAGGGTGGGCACTGAAGCTTTCTTT.

Remarks on this clone: Other DNA sequences from this sample encode an identical CDR3 as well. The V gene is TRBV12-3 or TRBV12-4, the J gene TRBJ1-1; a weak D match, TRBD1 (5 bases). The CDR3 is 13 residues long. The ends were cut back, 5 bases at V and 1 base at J, with 8 bases in the middle. In nucleotides, the CDR3 is TGTGCCAGCAGTGTAGACAGGAACACTGAAGCTTTCTTT. Amino acids: CASSVDRNTEAFF.

V gene TRBV5-1 combines with J gene TRBJ2-2, with unresolved D. The V end lost 0 bases, the J end lost 0 bases, and 9 bases lay between the germline ends. CDR3 length: 16 amino acids. Per germline, CDR1 SGHRS and CDR2 YFSETQ. The CDR3 here is CASSLEGRTNTGELFF. CDR3 in DNA: TGCGCCAGCAGCTTGGAAGGCAGAACGAACACCGGGGAGCTGTTTTTT. Filled out from reference TRBV5-1 and TRBJ2-2, the complete variable domain reads KAGVTQTPRYLIKTRGQQVTLSCSPISGHRSVSWYQQTPGQGLQFLFEYFSETQRNKGNFPGRFSGRQFSNSRSEMNVSTLELGDSALYLCASSLEGRTNTGELFFGEGSRLTVL.

The chain employs TRBV5-1 and TRBJ2-5, with 7 positions matching TRBD2. The CDR3 totals 13 residues. Germline CDR1 and CDR2: SGHRS and YFSETQ. Unmatched junction bases numbered 3, after V lost 5 bases and J lost 2 bases. The CDR3 region is CASRAGPQETQYF. In nucleotides, the CDR3 is TGCGCCAGCAGAGCGGGGCCTCAAGAGACCCAGTACTTC. Full variable domain (remainder filled in from reference TRBV5-1 and TRBJ2-5): KAGVTQTPRYLIKTRGQQVTLSCSPISGHRSVSWYQQTPGQGLQFLFEYFSETQRNKGNFPGRFSGRQFSNSRSEMNVSTLELGDSALYLCASRAGPQETQYFGPGTRLLVL.

The J gene is TRBJ2-3, the V gene TRBV3-1 (or the pseudogene TRBV3-2); possibly TRBD1 or TRBD2 for D (5 bases each). Germline CDR1 and CDR2: LGHDT and YNNKEL (reference sequence). V was pared by 0 bases and J by 8 bases, with 15 bases between. The CDR3 runs 15 residues. The CDR3: CASSQEGTVASTQYF. For the CDR3, the DNA is TGTGCCAGCAGCCAAGAAGGGACGGTGGCAAGTACGCAGTATTTT.

The rearrangement joins TRBV6-6 to TRBJ2-3, with 11 bases fitting TRBD2. Germline values: CDR1 MNHNY, CDR2 SVGAGI (reference sequence). Trimming removed 2 bases from V and 7 bases from J; junction bases left unmatched: 8. This CDR3 comprises 16 residues. CDR3 amino acids: CASSYAGPSGGNTQYF. The CDR3, as DNA: TGTGCCAGCAGTTACGCGGGGCCTAGCGGGGGGAATACGCAGTATTTT.

The V and J genes are TRBV4-1 and TRBJ2-7; D is tentatively TRBD1 or TRBD2 (5 bases each). Trimming pared 6 bases from V and 3 bases from J, leaving 15 bases between. Germline V gene sequence: CDR1 MGHRA, CDR2 YSYEKL. The CDR3 is 14 amino acids. The CDR3, as DNA: TGCGCCAGCAGTCAAACCGGGACCCACTACGAGCAGTACTTC. It encodes CASSQTGTHYEQYF.

The chain couples TRBV6-5 to TRBJ1-2; no firm D call. Looked up from germline, CDR1 is MNHEY and CDR2 is SVGAGI. The V gene lost 0 bases and the J gene lost 2 bases, with 13 bases spanning the gap. There are 16 residues in the CDR3. The CDR3 nucleotides read TGTGCCAGCAGTTACTCGCATTTAGTAGGGAACTATGGCTACACCTTC. Its protein is CASSYSHLVGNYGYTF.

This sequence joins TRBV18 and TRBJ1-6; 9 nucleotides align to TRBD1. The germline gives CDR1 KGHSH, CDR2 LQKENI. This CDR3 spans 16 amino acids. J was trimmed by 5 bases and V by 1 base; bases with no gene match: 3. The CDR3 bases are TGTGCCAGCTCACCACAGGACAGGGGTAATAATTCACCCCTCCACTTT. It encodes CASSPQDRGNNSPLHF.

The chain recombines TRBV13 with TRBJ2-7; D may be TRBD1 (5 bases). The CDR3 length is 13 residues. The germline gives CDR1 PRHDT, CDR2 FYEKMQ (reference sequence). V was pared by 5 bases and J by 6 bases, with 14 bases between. CDR3 loop: CASSPQGLLEQYF. The CDR3 nucleotides are TGTGCCAGCAGCCCGCAGGGTCTTCTCGAGCAGTACTTC. Supplemented by reference TRBV13 and TRBJ2-7, the full variable domain reads AAGVIQSPRHLIKEKRETATLKCYPIPRHDTVYWYQQGPGQDPQFLISFYEKMQSDKGSIPDRFSAQQFSDYHSELNMSSLELGDSALYFCASSPQGLLEQYFGPGTRLTVT.

V is TRBV24-1 and J is TRBJ2-4; TRBD1 is a possible D gene (5 bases). The CDR3 totals 14 residues. Germline V gene data show CDR1 as KGHDR and CDR2 as SFDVKD. V lost 0 bases to trimming and J lost 7 bases, with 9 bases between them. This CDR3 reads CATSDLGARNIQYF. The CDR3 nucleotides are TGTGCCACCAGTGATTTGGGGGCTCGTAACATTCAGTACTTC.

The chain is built from TRBV7-9 and TRBJ2-7; TRBD1 is a possible D gene (6 bases). The CDR3 spans 13 residues. Trimming left V 5 bases short and J 3 bases short, with 11 bases between. The germline CDR1 and CDR2 sequences are SEHNR and FQNEAQ (reference sequence). As DNA, the CDR3 is TGTGCCAGCAGCCCAAAAGGGGGCTACGAGCAGTACTTC. Protein product: CASSPKGGYEQYF.

The chain recombines TRBV7-9 with TRBJ1-2, with no clear D. The germline gives CDR1 SEHNR, CDR2 FQNEAQ (reference sequence). V was cut by 5 bases and J by 7 bases, with 11 bases left in between. This CDR3 is 12 amino acids long. The CDR3 reads CASSVSTRGYTF. DNA of the CDR3: TGTGCCAGCAGCGTCTCGACACGTGGCTACACCTTC.

This chain links TRBV25-1 with TRBJ1-1, with 7 bases that match TRBD1. Unmatched junction bases numbered 6, after V lost 6 bases and J lost 2 bases. This CDR3 is 14 amino acids long. The germline gives CDR1 MGHDK, CDR2 SYGVNS. CDR3 sequence (DNA): TGTGCCAGCAGGGCCGGGACAGCCAACACTGAAGCTTTCTTT. Its translation is CASRAGTANTEAFF.